The next 4 T cell receptor beta chains were all read from a single sample in a study of T-cell memory formation after mild COVID-19. Using its own MiXCR run on the 5' RACE reads, TCRdb lists one record per CDR3 protein. Here the sample spans around 320,000 distinct CDR3 sequences, 25% to 30% being singletons. What was sequenced was PBMCs or a T cell subset sorted from them (not recorded which). The receptors here all came from an adult woman who had mild COVID-19 (a few samples of this study predate the infection). Cell type and time point are not known.

The gene calls are TRBV7-6 and TRBJ1-4, with D tentatively TRBD1 (5 bases). Germline V gene sequence: CDR1 SGHVS, CDR2 FNYEAQ. The V gene lost 6 bases and the J gene lost 4 bases, with 9 bases spanning the gap. CDR3 size: 13 residues. CDR3 sequence: CASSLQGNEKLFF. Written as DNA, the CDR3 is TGTGCCAGCAGTCTTCAGGGTAATGAAAAACTGTTTTTT.

This clonotype was seen once. This sequence joins TRBV4-3 and TRBJ2-1, with D possibly TRBD2 on 6 matching bases. Trimming shortened V by 2 bases and J by 7 bases, and 12 bases separated the two germline ends. Germline assignment: CDR1 LGHNA and CDR2 YSLEER. The CDR3 totals 14 residues. The CDR3 loop is CASSQNRETNEQFF. CDR3 DNA sequence: TGCGCCAGCAGCCAAAATCGGGAGACGAATGAGCAGTTCTTC.

This clonotype was seen only a few times. The chain couples TRBV5-1 to TRBJ1-1; tentatively, D is TRBD1 (5 bases). V lost 4 bases and J lost 1, with 11 bases in between. Germline values: CDR1 SGHRS, CDR2 YFSETQ. The CDR3 runs to 14 residues. Here the CDR3 reads CASSGSGTNTEAFF. As DNA, the CDR3 is TGCGCCAGCAGCGGATCCGGGACGAACACTGAAGCTTTCTTT.

With respect to this clonotype: A read error may explain this, as a much larger clone is one base away. This chain uses TRBV5-4 with TRBJ1-5; D uncertain. Germline loops: CDR1 SGHNT, CDR2 YYREEE (reference sequence). The CDR3 extends over 14 amino acids. Trimming left V 2 bases short and J 0 bases short, with 6 bases between. CDR3 bases: TGTGCCAGCAGCTTAGGCACTAGCAATCAGCCCCAGCATTTT. Its protein product is CASSLGTSNQPQHF.